The 10 T cell receptor beta chains reported below all come from one sample, sequenced in a study of blood T cell repertoires in COVID-19. Measured with immunoSEQ multiplex PCR; TCRdb has only the in-frame clones, and not every one. The sample carries fewer than 200,000 clones, 60% to 85% recorded once. Sequenced sample: peripheral blood. The receptors come from a woman between 50 and 59 years old with active or convalescent COVID-19.

The chain recombines TRBV3-1 (or the pseudogene TRBV3-2) with TRBJ2-7; 9 nucleotides line up with TRBD2. The V and J ends lost 6 bases and 2 bases, in that order; junction bases with no gene match: 5. The CDR3 is made up of 14 amino acids. Germline V gene data show CDR1 as LGHDT and CDR2 as YNNKEL (reference sequence). The CDR3 reads CASRAAGGTYEQYF. In DNA form, the CDR3 reads TGTGCCAGCAGGGCAGCGGGGGGAACCTACGAGCAGTACTTC.

The rearrangement uses TRBV6-2 or TRBV6-3 and TRBJ2-7; D not resolved. This CDR3 comprises 15 residues. Trimming took off 6 bases at V and 1 base at J, with 16 bases between the two ends. CDR1 and CDR2 from the germline V gene are MNHEY and SVGEGT. CDR3 sequence: CASSPSVGLSYEQYF. CDR3 nucleotides: TGTGCCAGCAGCCCCAGTGTGGGCCTTTCCTACGAGCAGTACTTC.

This clone has just one count. V gene TRBV6-5 combines with J gene TRBJ2-7; 10 nucleotides agree with TRBD2. The germline V gene encodes CDR1 MNHEY and CDR2 SVGAGI. This CDR3 comprises 14 residues. Trimming at V came to 6 bases and at J to 2 bases, leaving 4 bases not matched to a gene. The CDR3 DNA reads TGTGCCAGCAGGATTCTAGCGGGAGCCTACGAGCAGTACTTC. Its translation is CASRILAGAYEQYF.

V is TRBV2 and J is TRBJ1-4; TRBD1 matches 10 bases. The V segment lost 6 bases and the J segment 6 bases; nucleotides outside the gene matches: 4. CDR3 length: 14 amino acids. Germline lookup yields CDR1 SNHLY and CDR2 FYNNEI. CDR3 residues: CASRDRGVDEKLFF. CDR3 nucleotide sequence: TGTGCCAGCAGGGACAGGGGGGTCGATGAAAAACTGTTTTTT. The variable domain in full, with the rest retrieved from reference TRBV2 and TRBJ1-4, is EPEVTQTPSHQVTQMGQEVILRCVPISNHLYFYWYRQILGQKVEFLVSFYNNEISEKSEIFDDQFSVERPDGSNFTLKIRSTKLEDSAMYFCASRDRGVDEKLFFGSGTQLSVL.

The CDR3 spells CASSEAGGGQPQHF. CDR3 nucleotides: TGTGCCAGCAGTGAAGCCGGGGGGGGACAGCCCCAGCATTTT. The gene calls are TRBV6-1 and TRBJ1-5; the D gene is possibly TRBD1 (5 bases). V lost 0 bases and J lost 7, with 10 bases in between. CDR3 length: 14 amino acids. Germline V gene sequence: CDR1 MNHNS, CDR2 SASEGT.

The chain joins TRBV5-1 to TRBJ1-2, with a possible D match to TRBD1 (6 bases). The V gene lost 0 bases and the J gene lost 6 bases, with 12 bases spanning the gap. Per germline, CDR1 SGHRS and CDR2 YFSETQ. CDR3 length: 14 residues. The CDR3 DNA sequence: TGCGCCAGCAGCTTGGTGATAGGGGGTAATGGCTACACCTTC. Residues: CASSLVIGGNGYTF.

This clone was detected once. The chain has TRBV7-3 and TRBJ1-2; 10 nucleotides align to TRBD1. CDR1 and CDR2 (germline): SGHTA, FQGTGA. Losses at the gene ends were 2 bases for V and 8 bases for J; bases not matched to a gene: 5. The CDR3 runs 14 residues. DNA of the CDR3: TGTGCCAGCAGCTTACGAGGACAGGGGGGCGGCTACACCTTC. The encoded protein is CASSLRGQGGGYTF. The full variable domain, its missing parts supplied by reference TRBV7-3 and TRBJ1-2, is GAGVSQTPSNKVTEKGKYVELRCDPISGHTALYWYRQSLGQGPEFLIYFQGTGAADDSGLPNDRFFAVRPEGSVSTLKIQRTERGDSAVYLCASSLRGQGGGYTFGSGTRLTVV.

CDR3 sequence reads: CASIDRPSVDEQYF. CDR3 nucleotide sequence: TGCGCCAGTATCGACCGGCCTAGCGTGGACGAGCAGTACTTC. This chain uses TRBV10-2 with TRBJ2-7; perhaps TRBD2 as D (6 bases). Germline CDR1 reads WSHSY; CDR2 reads SAAADI. The V and J ends lost 9 bases and 5 bases respectively, with 20 bases between them. CDR3 length equals 14 residues.

The chain is built from TRBV7-2 and TRBJ2-5; 7 bases line up with TRBD2. Germline CDR1 SGHTA, CDR2 FQGNSA. The ends lost 0 bases at V and 4 bases at J; junction bases unmatched: 8. This CDR3 contains 16 residues. This CDR3 is CASSLAAGEPGETQYF. The CDR3 DNA sequence: TGTGCCAGCAGCTTAGCGGCGGGAGAACCCGGAGAGACCCAGTACTTC.

This chain links TRBV7-3 with TRBJ1-2; a possible D gene is TRBD1 (6 bases). The CDR3 has 15 amino acids. V gave up 2 bases and J gave up 6 bases, with 16 bases separating them. The germline CDR1 and CDR2 sequences are SGHTA and FQGTGA. The CDR3 nucleotides read TGTGCCAGCAGCTTATCGGGCAGGGGTATGGATGGCTACACCTTC. This codes for CASSLSGRGMDGYTF.